This is a list of T cell receptor beta chains from one sample in a study of identical twins. Each CDR3 protein gets one entry after TCRdb re-called the 5' RACE reads with MiXCR. The sample comprises 500,000 to 600,000 distinct CDR3 sequences, under 25% of which are singletons, and 0.91% rests with the top ten. This same sample was also taken into another study, of T cells expressing NK-cell markers.

The specimen sequenced was CD4+ T cells sorted from blood. All receptors come from a woman under 30 in good health. CDR3s include the opening cysteine and the closing phenylalanine or tryptophan. The order of the fields is clone size, V gene, CDR3 protein. Rows give clone size only sometimes, using once, few, many, or a class for an expanded clone.

>-|TRBV4-2
CASSQDILMGTDTQYF
>few|TRBV18
CASSPRVWQEGYTF
>few|TRBV12-3/TRBV12-4
CASSARVGGSYEQYF
>few|TRBV20-1
CSARAPGLAGYNEQFF
>many|TRBV7-3
CASSPTGTSGYNEQFF
>-|TRBV29-1
CSVGNSIEQFF
>-|TRBV28
CASSPLGSGRPAYEQYF
>-|TRBV15
CATSRGLAGRYNEQFF
>many|TRBV20-1
CSAGGGSPYEQYF
>-|TRBV3-1
CASSPTGTGGYNEQFF
>many|TRBV5-1
CASSPRTGANNEQFF
>many|TRBV12-3/TRBV12-4
CASSYRDRGTGGYTF
>once|TRBV7-2
CASSLAPGQGTGELFF
>-|TRBV20-1
CSARGQYTDTQYF
>-|TRBV20-1
CSARKAGGLSDTQYF
>few|TRBV12-3/TRBV12-4
CASSLYAIDQPQHF
>-|TRBV5-6
CASRNLKGNYEQYF
>-|TRBV29-1
CSVDRRGVDTQYF
>-|TRBV20-1
CSASFAGGTDTQYF
>few|TRBV9
CASSPGRKLNTEAFF